This T cell receptor (beta chain) was identified in a study of identical twins. V was pared by 0 bases and J by 5 bases, with 12 bases between. The germline CDR1 and CDR2 sequences are ENHRY and SYGVKD. CDR3 length: 15 amino acids. This clonotype occurred many times. TCRdb used MiXCR to reprocess the 5' RACE reads, holding one entry per CDR3 protein. The sample has about 530,000 distinct CDR3 sequences, around 24% seen once. These same records also appear under a second study, on yellow fever vaccine responses in identical twins.

This TCR was recovered from a woman aged 18-35 years in good health. Sequencing was carried out using CD4+ T cells sorted from blood. The chain recombines TRBV10-3 with TRBJ2-3; D remains ambiguous. CDR3 coding DNA: TGTGCCATCAGTGAGTCTGTCGGGCCGGGAGATACGCAGTATTTT. Residues: CAISESVGPGDTQYF.